These T cell receptor beta chains were read from a single sample in a study of blood T cell repertoires in COVID-19. Clones were read by immunoSEQ multiplex PCR, and TCRdb kept only the in-frame ones, dropping some. The sample lists 40,000 to 50,000 clones; 86% were seen once. Sequencing input: peripheral blood. The origin of the receptors is a woman in her fifties or sixties with acute or convalescent COVID-19. Each CDR3 is given with its conserved first and last residue. The D gene is left open where the match is weak. For some rows the clone size is stated as once, few or many, or as a class when expanded; others skip it.

clone size	J gene	V gene	D gene	CDR3 DNA	CDR3 protein
NA	TRBJ1-1	TRBV19	TRBD1	TGTGCCAGTAGTATAGATGGGACAGGCGACACTGAAGCTTTCTTT	CASSIDGTGDTEAFF
once	TRBJ2-7	TRBV3-1/TRBV3-2	NA	TGTGCCAGCAGTAACGGACAGAACTACGAGCAGTACTTC	CASSNGQNYEQYF
NA	TRBJ1-2	TRBV4-1	NA	TGCGCCAGCAGCCAATTAGTTCGTCTGACAGGTCCCAAGGGCTACACCTTC	CASSQLVRLTGPKGYTF
NA	TRBJ1-6	TRBV7-9	TRBD1	TGTGCCAGCAGCTTAGCGTGGCAGGGGGCCGTATCACCCCTCCACTTT	CASSLAWQGAVSPLHF
NA	TRBJ1-4	TRBV3-1/TRBV3-2	NA	TGTGCCAGCAGCCGCTCGAGACAGGCCACTAATGAAAAACTGTTTTTT	CASSRSRQATNEKLFF
NA	TRBJ2-1	TRBV7-3	NA	TGTGCCAGCAGCTCCCCTGAGAGCTCCTACAATGAGCAGTTCTTC	CASSSPESSYNEQFF
NA	TRBJ2-5	TRBV11-2	TRBD1	TGTGCCAGCAGCTTCGCCCCCTTAGGGGGCGGGGAGACCCAGTACTTC	CASSFAPLGGGETQYF
few	TRBJ1-5	TRBV3-1/TRBV3-2	NA	TGTGCCAGCAGCCAAGGCAGGGGAAATCAGCCCCAGCATTTT	CASSQGRGNQPQHF
NA	TRBJ1-2	TRBV19	TRBD1	TGTGCCAGTACCACACAGGGGAGTCGGAACTATGGCTACACCTTC	CASTTQGSRNYGYTF
few	TRBJ2-1	TRBV19	NA	TGTGCCAGTAGTATAGATCGGGTTCCCACTCCCTACAATGAGCAGTTCTTC	CASSIDRVPTPYNEQFF